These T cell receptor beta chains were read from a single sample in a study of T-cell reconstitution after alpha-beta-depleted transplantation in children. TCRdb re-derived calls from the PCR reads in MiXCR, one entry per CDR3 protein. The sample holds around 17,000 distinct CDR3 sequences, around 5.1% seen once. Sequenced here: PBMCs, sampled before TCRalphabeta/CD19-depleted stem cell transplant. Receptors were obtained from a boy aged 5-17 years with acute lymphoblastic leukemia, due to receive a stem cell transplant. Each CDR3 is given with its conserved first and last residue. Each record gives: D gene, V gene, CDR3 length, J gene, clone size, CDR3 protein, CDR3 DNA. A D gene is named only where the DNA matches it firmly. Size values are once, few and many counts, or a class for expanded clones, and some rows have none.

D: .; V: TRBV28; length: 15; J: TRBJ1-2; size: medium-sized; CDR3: CASSPGRILNYGYTF; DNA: TGTGCCAGCAGTCCGGGACGGATACTTAACTATGGCTACACCTTC
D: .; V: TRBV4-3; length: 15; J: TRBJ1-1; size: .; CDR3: CASSQSGQPNTEAFF; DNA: TGCGCCAGCAGCCAAAGTGGACAGCCGAACACTGAAGCTTTCTTT
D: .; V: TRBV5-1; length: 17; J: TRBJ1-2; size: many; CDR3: CASSIHPDKQGGRGYTF; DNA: TGCGCCAGCAGCATACATCCTGATAAACAGGGAGGTCGAGGCTACACCTTC
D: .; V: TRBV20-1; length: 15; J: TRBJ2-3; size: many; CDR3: CSARAPLMSTDTQYF; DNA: TGCAGTGCTAGAGCCCCCCTTATGAGCACAGATACGCAGTATTTT
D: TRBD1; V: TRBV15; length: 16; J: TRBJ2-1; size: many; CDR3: CATLPDIVQGAGEQFF; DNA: TGTGCCACCCTCCCAGATATCGTCCAGGGGGCAGGGGAGCAGTTCTTC
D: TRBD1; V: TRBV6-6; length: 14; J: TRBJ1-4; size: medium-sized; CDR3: CASSYSRDRRDLFF; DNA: TGTGCCAGCAGTTACTCGAGGGACAGGCGAGATCTGTTTTTT
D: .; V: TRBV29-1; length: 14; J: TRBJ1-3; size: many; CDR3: CSVAHPASGNTIYF; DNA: TGCAGCGTTGCTCACCCAGCTTCTGGAAACACCATATATTTT
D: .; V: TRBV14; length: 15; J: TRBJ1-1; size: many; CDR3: CASSQGLGRYTEAFF; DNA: TGTGCCAGCAGCCAAGGATTGGGGCGTTACACTGAAGCTTTCTTT
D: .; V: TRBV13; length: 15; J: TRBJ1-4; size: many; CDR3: CASSPYQVQREKLFF; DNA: TGTGCCAGCAGCCCTTACCAGGTACAGCGTGAAAAACTGTTTTTT
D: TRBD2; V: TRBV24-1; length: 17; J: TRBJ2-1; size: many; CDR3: CATSERASGTRLYEQFF; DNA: TGTGCCACCAGTGAACGGGCTAGCGGAACCCGGCTCTATGAGCAGTTCTTC
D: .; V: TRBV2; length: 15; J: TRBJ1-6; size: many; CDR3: CASIPDSYGNSPLHF; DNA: TGTGCCAGCATCCCTGACAGTTATGGTAATTCACCCCTCCACTTT
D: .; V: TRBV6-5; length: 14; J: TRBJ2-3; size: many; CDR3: CASSYRASTDTQYF; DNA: TGTGCCAGCAGTTACCGAGCTAGCACAGATACGCAGTATTTT
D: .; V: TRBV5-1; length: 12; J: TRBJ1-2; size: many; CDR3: CASSLAGYGYTF; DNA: TGCGCCAGCAGCTTGGCCGGCTATGGCTACACCTTC
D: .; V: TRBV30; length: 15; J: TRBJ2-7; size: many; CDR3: CAWSVPPVGYYEQYF; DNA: TGTGCCTGGAGTGTACCCCCCGTCGGTTACTACGAGCAGTACTTC
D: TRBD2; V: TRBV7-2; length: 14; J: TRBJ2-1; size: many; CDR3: CASSLAVLAGEQFF; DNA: TGTGCCAGCAGCTTAGCGGTACTAGCGGGTGAGCAGTTCTTC